A selection of T cell receptor beta chains follows, all from one sample in a study of blood T cell repertoires in COVID-19. Data came from immunoSEQ multiplex PCR; TCRdb stores just in-frame clones and leaves some out. This repertoire shows under 200,000 clones, around 80% found once; its top ten account for about 15%. Sequencing was done on a sample of peripheral blood. The receptors come from a woman in her seventies with COVID-19, enrolled during active disease. CDR3s include the opening cysteine and the closing phenylalanine or tryptophan. Each record gives: J gene, clone size, D gene, V gene, CDR3 DNA, CDR3 protein. D genes are given only for firm matches. The listing skips clone size in some rows; elsewhere it reads once, few, many or a size class.

J: TRBJ2-1
size: .
D: TRBD1
V: TRBV10-3
DNA: TGTGCCATCAGCTCCGGCATGGGGACAGGGATCGATGAGCAGTTCTTC
CDR3: CAISSGMGTGIDEQFF

J: TRBJ2-2
size: .
D: .
V: TRBV5-1
DNA: TGCGCCAGCAGCCCGGGATCGTTGACCCTCGACACCGGGGAGCTGTTTTTT
CDR3: CASSPGSLTLDTGELFF

J: TRBJ1-5
size: once
D: TRBD1
V: TRBV28
DNA: TGTGCCAGCAGGGACCCGGGACAGGGATTTTTTGAGCCCCAGCATTTT
CDR3: CASRDPGQGFFEPQHF

J: TRBJ1-2
size: .
D: .
V: TRBV29-1
DNA: TGCAGCGTTGGGGAGGGCTATGGCTACACCTTC
CDR3: CSVGEGYGYTF

J: TRBJ1-1
size: .
D: TRBD1
V: TRBV19
DNA: TGTGCCAGTAACCCGACCACCGGGACAGGGTACACTGAAGCTTTCTTT
CDR3: CASNPTTGTGYTEAFF

J: TRBJ1-4
size: .
D: .
V: TRBV4-2
DNA: TGTGCCAGCAGCCAAGCGGGGGTTTGGGAAAAACTGTTTTTT
CDR3: CASSQAGVWEKLFF

J: TRBJ1-4
size: .
D: TRBD1
V: TRBV28
DNA: TGTGCCAGCAGTTTCGAGGGACAGGGGAGTGAAAAACTGTTTTTT
CDR3: CASSFEGQGSEKLFF

J: TRBJ2-2
size: .
D: .
V: TRBV11-3
DNA: TGTGCCAGCAGCTCACGGGTTACGGACACCGGGGAGCTGTTTTTT
CDR3: CASSSRVTDTGELFF

J: TRBJ2-7
size: .
D: TRBD2
V: TRBV3-1/TRBV3-2
DNA: TGTGCCAGCAGCCATCCCGGGACTAGCGGGAGCCGGGGGGCCTACGAGCAGTACTTC
CDR3: CASSHPGTSGSRGAYEQYF

J: TRBJ2-7
size: .
D: TRBD2
V: TRBV19
DNA: TGTGCCACCACTTCCGGGACTAGCGGGAACTTCGGTGAGCAGTACTTC
CDR3: CATTSGTSGNFGEQYF

J: TRBJ2-1
size: .
D: .
V: TRBV5-4
DNA: TGTGCCAGCAGCCAGGGTACTAATTCCTACAATGAGCAGTTCTTC
CDR3: CASSQGTNSYNEQFF

J: TRBJ2-7
size: .
D: .
V: TRBV7-2
DNA: TGTGCCAGCAGCCTTGACTTAGGCTCCTACGAGCAGTACTTC
CDR3: CASSLDLGSYEQYF

J: TRBJ2-7
size: few
D: TRBD2
V: TRBV27
DNA: TGTGCCTGTTACGTGGCGCGGGAGAGGACCTACGAGCAGTACTTC
CDR3: CACYVARERTYEQYF

J: TRBJ1-5
size: .
D: .
V: TRBV27
DNA: TGTGCCAGCAGTCCCGGGGTGGCTAGCAATCAGCCCCAGCATTTT
CDR3: CASSPGVASNQPQHF

J: TRBJ2-1
size: .
D: TRBD1
V: TRBV6-5
DNA: TGTGCCACGGGACTGGACAGGGGGGCGAATGAGCAGTTCTTC
CDR3: CATGLDRGANEQFF

J: TRBJ1-1
size: .
D: .
V: TRBV20-1
DNA: TGCAGTGCTAGGAGGTTTTTTGAAGCTTTCTTT
CDR3: CSARRFFEAFF

J: TRBJ1-3
size: .
D: .
V: TRBV6-5
DNA: TGTGCCAGCAGTTTAAGGGGCTCAGGAAACACCATATATTTT
CDR3: CASSLRGSGNTIYF

J: TRBJ1-2
size: .
D: TRBD1
V: TRBV10-3
DNA: TGTGCCACGCGGGACAGGGAATACACCTTC
CDR3: CATRDREYTF

J: TRBJ2-2
size: few
D: TRBD2
V: TRBV19
DNA: TGTGCCAGTAGTAACCCCCGGGGGGCGAACACCGGGGAGCTGTTTTTT
CDR3: CASSNPRGANTGELFF

J: TRBJ2-3
size: .
D: .
V: TRBV13
DNA: TGTGCCAGCAGCTCACCTAGCGCCAACACAGATACGCAGTATTTT
CDR3: CASSSPSANTDTQYF

J: TRBJ1-5
size: .
D: TRBD1
V: TRBV5-1
DNA: TGCGCCAGCAGCTTGGGAGGGGGCGAGAATCAGCCCCAGCATTTT
CDR3: CASSLGGGENQPQHF

J: TRBJ1-1
size: .
D: TRBD1
V: TRBV5-1
DNA: TGCGCCAGCAGTTCGGACAGGGTATGGACTGAAGCTTTCTTT
CDR3: CASSSDRVWTEAFF

J: TRBJ1-2
size: .
D: .
V: TRBV30
DNA: TGTGCCTGGAGCGGGAGTGGCTATGGCTACACCTTC
CDR3: CAWSGSGYGYTF

J: TRBJ2-5
size: .
D: .
V: TRBV5-6
DNA: TGTGCCAGCAGCTTGGGAGACCCGGGTGGGACCCAGTACTTC
CDR3: CASSLGDPGGTQYF

J: TRBJ1-3
size: .
D: TRBD1
V: TRBV30
DNA: TGTGCCTGGAGTCAACAGGGGAGAAACACCATATATTTT
CDR3: CAWSQQGRNTIYF

J: TRBJ2-2
size: once
D: TRBD2
V: TRBV6-5
DNA: TGTGCCAGCAGTTACGGAGCGGGAGTAACCGGGGAGCTGTTTTTT
CDR3: CASSYGAGVTGELFF

J: TRBJ1-6
size: .
D: TRBD1
V: TRBV27
DNA: TGTGCCTCCACCGCCTGGACAGGGGTCTCACCCCTCCACTTT
CDR3: CASTAWTGVSPLHF

J: TRBJ2-7
size: .
D: .
V: TRBV6-5
DNA: TGTGCCAGCAGAGTCGGACAAGTCTACGAGCAGTACTTC
CDR3: CASRVGQVYEQYF

J: TRBJ1-4
size: few
D: .
V: TRBV7-8
DNA: TGTGCCAGCAGCTCCCCGCGGGCAACTAATGAAAAACTGTTTTTT
CDR3: CASSSPRATNEKLFF